This T cell receptor (beta chain) was sequenced for a study of cytomegalovirus exposure and HLA in healthy donors. Use of 60 Vbeta and 13 Jbeta primers characterized the PCR. Generated by immunoSEQ multiplex PCR, the TCRdb table keeps only in-frame clones and is missing some. The sample contains more than 100,000 clones, around 73% of which appear only once. This CDR3 comprises 15 residues. Germline CDR1 is MDHEN and CDR2 is SYDVKM. J lost 2 bases, V lost 6 bases, and 4 bases had no gene match. There are a few counts of this clone. Sequencing was carried out using PBMCs. J is TRBJ2-2 and V is TRBV28; TRBD2 matches at 9 bases. This clonotype was sampled from a woman aged 35 to 49 in good health and CMV-seropositive. DNA for the CDR3: TGTGCCAGCAGCGTAGCGGGGGACAACACCGGGGAGCTGTTTTTT. Its protein is CASSVAGDNTGELFF.